Listed here are 22 T cell receptor beta chains from one sample, sequenced in a study of Ad26.COV2.S vaccination and SARS-CoV-2 variants. Treatment noted: roughly 19 received Ad26.COV2.S at low or high dose, single or two shots; 5 received placebo; per-sample allocation not given. The samples were gathered on day 63 after the first injection of vaccine or placebo. This table comes from immunoSEQ multiplex PCR, and its TCRdb copy is limited to in-frame clones, with some not included. The data contain approximately 350,000 clones, around 82% of them singletons. The input for sequencing was peripheral blood, taken in a trial of Ad26.COV2.S vaccine versus placebo. Receptors were obtained from a person between 18 and 60 years old who received the Ad26.COV2.S COVID-19 vaccine or a placebo.

The V call is TRBV7-2, the J call TRBJ2-7; tentative D call: TRBD2 (7 bases). The CDR3 spans 14 residues. Trimming removed 4 bases at V and 2 bases at J, with 12 bases between. The germline gives CDR1 SGHTA, CDR2 FQGNSA. CDR3 DNA: TGTGCCAGCAGCTCTAGGGGGGGGACCTACGAGCAGTACTTC. It is translated as CASSSRGGTYEQYF.

This chain connects TRBV5-1 to TRBJ1-1; a weak D match, TRBD1 (5 bases). The length of the CDR3 is 13 residues. CDR1 is SGHRS and CDR2 is YFSETQ in the germline V gene. Trimming removed 6 bases from V and 1 base from J, with 10 bases in between. CDR3 in DNA: TGCGCCAGCACTCCGGGGCAGAACACTGAAGCTTTCTTT. This codes for CASTPGQNTEAFF.

As regards this clone: This specimen includes other DNA sequences encoding the same CDR3. The genes are TRBV7-3 and TRBJ1-1; 7 bases are a match to TRBD1. This CDR3 has 15 amino acids. Germline-derived CDR1 and CDR2 are SGHTA and FQGTGA. With V trimmed by 0 bases and J by 1 base, 2 bases remained unmatched. Here the CDR3 reads CASSLTGTANTEAFF. The CDR3 nucleotides read TGTGCCAGCAGCTTAACTGGGACAGCGAACACTGAAGCTTTCTTT. Full variable domain (remainder filled in from reference TRBV7-3 and TRBJ1-1): GAGVSQTPSNKVTEKGKYVELRCDPISGHTALYWYRQSLGQGPEFLIYFQGTGAADDSGLPNDRFFAVRPEGSVSTLKIQRTERGDSAVYLCASSLTGTANTEAFFGQGTRLTVV.

The chain uses TRBV12-5 and TRBJ1-5; D is perhaps TRBD1 (5 bases). The V and J ends lost 3 bases and 6 bases respectively, with 24 bases between them. Per the germline V gene, CDR1 is LGHNT and CDR2 is FRNRAP. This CDR3 spans 18 amino acids. This CDR3 is CASGFLSGTVGGGQPQHF. CDR3 nucleotides: TGTGCTAGTGGTTTCTTATCCGGGACGGTCGGAGGAGGTCAGCCCCAGCATTTT. Full variable domain (rest looked up from reference TRBV12-5 and TRBJ1-5): DARVTQTPRHKVTEMGQEVTMRCQPILGHNTVFWYRQTMMQGLELLAYFRNRAPLDDSGMPKDRFSAEMPDATLATLKIQPSEPRDSAVYFCASGFLSGTVGGGQPQHFGDGTRLSIL.

The chain joins TRBV7-8 to TRBJ1-1; 7 bases are a match to TRBD1. The J segment lost 4 bases and the V segment lost 3 bases, leaving 5 bases of the junction unmatched. Germline V lookup: CDR1 SGHVS, CDR2 FQNEAQ. The CDR3 is 14 residues long. The CDR3 is CASSLTGTLTEAFF. CDR3 bases: TGTGCCAGCAGCTTGACAGGGACTCTCACTGAAGCTTTCTTT.

The chain uses TRBV19 and TRBJ2-1; D not certain. The germline V gene has CDR1 LNHDA and CDR2 SQIVND (reference sequence). The CDR3 sequence is 13 residues long. V was pared by 5 bases and J by 4 bases, with 9 bases between. The CDR3, as DNA: TGTGCCAGTAGTTGGGATCGGTACAATGAGCAGTTCTTC. Its protein product is CASSWDRYNEQFF.

Here the CDR3 reads CASRAALSYEQYF. As DNA, the CDR3 is TGTGCCAGCCGCGCGGCGCTTTCCTACGAGCAGTACTTC. The V and J genes are TRBV5-4 and TRBJ2-7; no clear D gene. Trimming stripped 7 bases from V and 1 base from J, with 12 bases between. The CDR3 is 13 residues long. Germline CDR1 reads SGHNT; CDR2 reads YYREEE (reference sequence).

The chain combines TRBV6-2 or TRBV6-3 with TRBJ2-5; 7 nucleotides agree with TRBD1. From germline, CDR1 is MNHEY and CDR2 SVGEGT. The junction had 17 bases not matched to a gene; V was cut back by 0 bases and J by 7 bases. This CDR3 spans 18 amino acids. The CDR3 sequence: CASSYSRGQVPQGGTQYF. The CDR3 DNA is TGTGCCAGCAGTTACTCGAGAGGACAGGTACCCCAAGGAGGGACCCAGTACTTC.

This sequence joins TRBV24-1 and TRBJ2-3, with 9 nucleotides matching TRBD1. This CDR3 region has 17 residues. The germline CDR1 and CDR2 sequences are KGHDR and SFDVKD. Germline trimming cut 0 bases from V and 5 bases from J; bases unmatched to any gene: 8. The CDR3 DNA follows: TGTGCCACCAGTGATTTGCATGGGACAGGGCCTGGAGATACGCAGTATTTT. Its protein is CATSDLHGTGPGDTQYF.

This chain uses TRBV7-9 with TRBJ1-2; tentative D call: TRBD1 (5 bases). Germline V gene sequence: CDR1 SEHNR, CDR2 FQNEAQ (reference sequence). The CDR3 totals 14 residues. Trimming removed 5 bases at V and 4 bases at J, with 14 bases between. CDR3 nucleotide sequence: TGTGCCAGCAGCATTGGAAGGGGTTCCTATGGCTACACCTTC. Translated: CASSIGRGSYGYTF.

The chain employs TRBV6-1 and TRBJ2-7, with 10 bases that match TRBD1. The germline gives CDR1 MNHNS, CDR2 SASEGT. The CDR3 covers 14 residues. V was pared by 5 bases and J by 6 bases, with 7 bases of the junction left unmatched. The CDR3 loop reads CASSQPGTGVEQYF. CDR3 DNA: TGTGCCAGCAGTCAACCGGGGACAGGGGTCGAGCAGTACTTC.

The chain employs TRBV7-2 and TRBJ1-5; D is perhaps TRBD1 (5 bases). Germline V gene sequence: CDR1 SGHTA, CDR2 FQGNSA. This CDR3 comprises 13 residues. Trimming left V 5 bases short and J 6 bases short, with 11 bases between. The CDR3 DNA is TGTGCCAGCAGCCCCGGGGGGATTCAGCCCCAGCATTTT. Translated, it gives CASSPGGIQPQHF.

This sequence joins TRBV18 and TRBJ1-1; D is undetermined. This CDR3 region has 14 residues. The V gene lost 6 bases and the J gene lost 1 base, with 12 bases spanning the gap. Germline values: CDR1 KGHSH, CDR2 LQKENI. The DNA for the CDR3 is TGTGCCAGCTCGTCGGTGAGTAGGAACACTGAAGCTTTCTTT. Amino acids: CASSSVSRNTEAFF.

The chain employs TRBV7-2 and TRBJ2-1, with D possibly being TRBD1 or TRBD2 (6 bases each). The CDR3 has 13 residues. V was clipped by 6 bases and J by 6 bases, with 12 bases between them. Germline CDR1 and CDR2: SGHTA and FQGNSA. The DNA for the CDR3 is TGTGCCAGCAGGGGGGGCCGTATCAATGAGCAGTTCTTC. It specifies CASRGGRINEQFF.

The rearrangement links TRBV10-2 to TRBJ2-7; D not certain. The V and J ends lost 10 bases and 6 bases respectively, with 10 bases between them. This CDR3 has 10 amino acids. CDR1 is WSHSY and CDR2 is SAAADI in the germline V gene. CDR3 amino acids: CATLWTEQYF. In DNA form, the CDR3 reads TGCGCCACCCTCTGGACCGAGCAGTACTTC.

This sequence joins TRBV3-1 (or the pseudogene TRBV3-2) and TRBJ2-5, with 9 bases aligning to TRBD2. The CDR3 has 14 amino acids. V was clipped by 4 bases and J by 5 bases; unmatched bases: 5. Germline assignment: CDR1 LGHDT and CDR2 YNNKEL (reference sequence). The CDR3 DNA sequence: TGTGCCAGCAGCCTCGGGACTAGCAGGGAGACCCAGTACTTC. This sequence encodes CASSLGTSRETQYF.

CDR3 amino acids: CASSYRDPAIRNEQFF. For the CDR3, the DNA is TGTGCCAGCAGCTACCGGGACCCAGCCATCCGGAATGAGCAGTTCTTC. The genes are TRBV7-9 and TRBJ2-1; D assignment may be TRBD1 or TRBD2 (5 bases each). Germline V gives CDR1 SEHNR, CDR2 FQNEAQ (reference sequence). Trimming pared 4 bases from V and 7 bases from J, leaving 20 bases between. The CDR3 sequence is 16 residues long.

The V gene is TRBV7-3, the J gene TRBJ2-3; D may match TRBD1 or TRBD2 (5 bases each). The length of the CDR3 is 16 residues. Looked up from germline, CDR1 is SGHTA and CDR2 is FQGTGA. Trimming left V 1 base short and J 3 bases short, with 14 bases between. The CDR3, as DNA: TGTGCCAGCAGCTTAATGGGGCTAGCTTCAACAGATACGCAGTATTTT. It encodes CASSLMGLASTDTQYF.

This clone was seen a handful of times. The V call is TRBV28, the J call TRBJ1-2; 12 bases match TRBD1. CDR3 length equals 16 residues. V lost 3 bases, J lost 4 bases, and 6 bases stayed unmatched. CDR1 and CDR2 (germline): MDHEN, SYDVKM. CDR3 DNA: TGTGCCAGCAGTTTTGGGGACAGGGGGCGAATCTATGGCTACACCTTC. Its protein is CASSFGDRGRIYGYTF.

V usage is TRBV5-1 and J usage is TRBJ1-2, with D perhaps matching TRBD1 (6 bases). The CDR3 length is 12 residues. The V and J ends lost 5 bases and 6 bases respectively, with 11 bases between them. Germline CDR1 is SGHRS and CDR2 is YFSETQ. The CDR3 DNA follows: TGCGCCAGCAGATGGGGGGCGGATGGCTACACCTTC. Protein product: CASRWGADGYTF. Full variable domain (remainder filled in from reference TRBV5-1 and TRBJ1-2): KAGVTQTPRYLIKTRGQQVTLSCSPISGHRSVSWYQQTPGQGLQFLFEYFSETQRNKGNFPGRFSGRQFSNSRSEMNVSTLELGDSALYLCASRWGADGYTFGSGTRLTVV.

The gene calls are TRBV7-9 and TRBJ1-3, with 9 bases that match TRBD1. CDR1 SEHNR and CDR2 FQNEAQ come from the germline V gene (reference sequence). Unmatched junction bases numbered 6, after V lost 5 bases and J lost 4 bases. The CDR3 covers 15 residues. CDR3 bases: TGTGCCAGCAGCCGGGACAGGGACGGAGGAAACACCATATATTTT. Its protein product is CASSRDRDGGNTIYF.

This clone was recorded once. The CDR3 DNA sequence: TGTGCCAGCAGCTTACCGGGGCGTAGGAGGTACAATGAGCAGTTCTTC. Protein sequence: CASSLPGRRRYNEQFF. The chain combines TRBV11-2 with TRBJ2-1; D tentatively reads TRBD1 or TRBD2 (5 bases each). The germline V gene has CDR1 SGHAT and CDR2 FQNNGV. This CDR3 comprises 16 residues. The ends were cut back, 2 bases at V and 4 bases at J, with 15 bases in the middle. The variable domain in full, with the rest retrieved from reference TRBV11-2 and TRBJ2-1, is EAGVAQSPRYKIIEKRQSVAFWCNPISGHATLYWYQQILGQGPKLLIQFQNNGVVDDSQLPKDRFSAERLKGVDSTLKIQPAKLEDSAVYLCASSLPGRRRYNEQFFGPGTRLTVL.